Listed below are T cell receptor beta chains from one sample, sequenced in a study of OX40 agonist ivuxolimab in advanced cancers. Method: immunoSEQ multiplex PCR; TCRdb's copy keeps in-frame clones and lacks some. The profile shows fewer than 80,000 clones, around 83% of them singletons. The sequencing here drew on CD4+ or CD8+ T cells sorted from blood, taken in a trial of the OX40 agonist ivuxolimab. All receptors derive from an adult with an advanced solid tumor such as melanoma, head and neck, liver or kidney cancer. The CDR3 runs from the conserved cysteine through the conserved F or W. D genes are given only for firm matches. Size values are once, few and many counts, or a class for expanded clones, and some rows have none.

.	14	TRBJ1-5	.	TRBV6-1	TGTGCCAGCAGTGAAAGGCCTCGTTATCAGCCCCAGCATTTT	CASSERPRYQPQHF
.	18	TRBJ1-6	.	TRBV2	TGTGCCAGCCGTCGGAAGGACAAAGACCCCTCCTATAATTCACCCCTCCACTTT	CASRRKDKDPSYNSPLHF
.	19	TRBJ2-7	.	TRBV5-6	TGTGCCAGCAGCTTGAGTCGGGGAGGCCCGGTTTACGGCTCCTACGAGCAGTACTTC	CASSLSRGGPVYGSYEQYF
.	14	TRBJ2-2	TRBD1	TRBV2	TGTGCCAGCAAATCAAGGACAGGGGCCGGGGAGCTGTTTTTT	CASKSRTGAGELFF
.	14	TRBJ1-1	TRBD1	TRBV6-5	TGTGCCAGCAGTTCATACAGGGGGGGGACTGAAGCTTTCTTT	CASSSYRGGTEAFF
.	15	TRBJ1-1	.	TRBV7-2	TGTGCCAGCAGCTTCAGGAATGTGGGGGCCACTGAAGCTTTCTTT	CASSFRNVGATEAFF
few	14	TRBJ1-6	TRBD1	TRBV7-9	TGTGCCAGCAGCTCAGACAGGGTAGATTCACCCCTCCACTTT	CASSSDRVDSPLHF
.	18	TRBJ2-7	.	TRBV7-9	TGTGCCAGCAGCTTAGCTAACTTAGGGGGGGGTCCCTCCTACGAGCAGTACTTC	CASSLANLGGGPSYEQYF
few	15	TRBJ1-1	.	TRBV19	TGTGCCAGTAGTATCCCCCGGGGCCTGAACACTGAAGCTTTCTTT	CASSIPRGLNTEAFF
.	15	TRBJ2-2	.	TRBV5-6	TGTGCCAGCAGCTTTTTGTCAGGGTCAACCGGGGAGCTGTTTTTT	CASSFLSGSTGELFF
.	16	TRBJ2-1	.	TRBV19	TGTGCCAGTAGGTACCGGGACTCGAGCTCCTACAATGAGCAGTTCTTC	CASRYRDSSSYNEQFF
.	16	TRBJ2-3	TRBD2	TRBV4-2	TGTGCCAGCAGCCCCCGAGCTAGCGGGGGGACAGATACGCAGTATTTT	CASSPRASGGTDTQYF
.	14	TRBJ1-1	.	TRBV5-1	TGCGCCAGCAGCTTGAACGGGGCGTCCACTGAAGCTTTCTTT	CASSLNGASTEAFF
.	15	TRBJ2-7	TRBD1	TRBV5-6	TGTGCCAGCATACGGTCGAGCAGGGGGCTTTACGAGCAGTACTTC	CASIRSSRGLYEQYF
.	15	TRBJ1-5	TRBD1	TRBV18	TGTGCCAGCTCACCCCGTGGACAGGGTAGTCAGCCCCAGCATTTT	CASSPRGQGSQPQHF
.	14	TRBJ2-1	.	TRBV10-1	TGCGCCAGCAGTGAGTCGGTCGGGTACAATGAGCAGTTCTTC	CASSESVGYNEQFF
.	16	TRBJ2-2	.	TRBV18	TGTGCCAGCTCCCCCAGACAGGGAGGGAACACCGGGGAGCTGTTTTTT	CASSPRQGGNTGELFF
.	14	TRBJ2-3	TRBD2	TRBV28	TGTGCCAGCAGTTCATCCGGGACTACTGATACGCAGTATTTT	CASSSSGTTDTQYF
.	12	TRBJ2-3	.	TRBV2	TGTGCCAGCAGTCGGGTGCCAGATACGCAGTATTTT	CASSRVPDTQYF
.	16	TRBJ2-5	TRBD1	TRBV2	TGTGCCAGCAGTGTAGGGACAGGGGGCCGCCAAGAGACCCAGTACTTC	CASSVGTGGRQETQYF
.	16	TRBJ2-3	.	TRBV6-5	TGTGCCAGCAGTTACTCGGGTCAGTTGAGCACAGATACGCAGTATTTT	CASSYSGQLSTDTQYF
few	15	TRBJ1-5	TRBD1	TRBV7-8	TGTGCCAGCAGCTTAGGTGGACAGGGGGGGCAGCCCCAGCATTTT	CASSLGGQGGQPQHF
.	12	TRBJ1-1	.	TRBV12-5	TGTGCTAGTGGGCGGGGGGAAACTGAAGCTTTCTTT	CASGRGETEAFF
.	18	TRBJ2-1	.	TRBV9	TGTGCCAGCAGCGCACCCCGGGACAGGAGGTTCCGGGGGGATGAGCAGTTCTTC	CASSAPRDRRFRGDEQFF
.	15	TRBJ1-6	TRBD1	TRBV18	TGTGCCAGCTCACCGGGGCAGGGGGTTAATTCACCCCTCCACTTT	CASSPGQGVNSPLHF
.	17	TRBJ1-2	.	TRBV21-1	TGTGCCAGCAGCAACCGGACAGGGGAGACGACTAACTATGGCTACACCTTC	CASSNRTGETTNYGYTF
.	17	TRBJ1-6	.	TRBV18	TGTGCCAGCTCACCACGTGGTACGAGCTCCTATAATTCACCCCTCCACTTT	CASSPRGTSSYNSPLHF
.	15	TRBJ2-7	.	TRBV18	TGTGCCAGCTCACCTAACCCGTCAGGGCTAAATGAGCAGTACTTC	CASSPNPSGLNEQYF
.	14	TRBJ2-7	.	TRBV28	TGTGCCAGCAGTAGCCAAGGGGGGCCTTACGAGCAGTACTTC	CASSSQGGPYEQYF
.	13	TRBJ2-3	.	TRBV4-1	TGCGCCAGCAGCCAATCCTACCTTGGGGGGCAGTATTTT	CASSQSYLGGQYF
.	18	TRBJ2-3	TRBD2	TRBV7-3	TGTGCCAGCAGCCCACGGGCTAGCGGGGGGGCTGGGGCAGATACGCAGTATTTT	CASSPRASGGAGADTQYF
once	15	TRBJ1-1	TRBD1	TRBV18	TGTGCCAGCTCACCACCGACAGGGAAGAACACTGAAGCTTTCTTT	CASSPPTGKNTEAFF
.	14	TRBJ1-2	TRBD1	TRBV19	TGTGCCAGTAAGAGGGGGACAGGGGACTATGGCTACACCTTC	CASKRGTGDYGYTF
once	17	TRBJ2-4	TRBD1	TRBV11-2	TGTGCCAGCAGCTTACCCTGGACAGGACTAGCCAAAAACATTCAGTACTTC	CASSLPWTGLAKNIQYF
.	15	TRBJ1-4	TRBD1	TRBV5-8	TGTGCCAGCAACTTACAGGGGGCGCGGAGAGAAAAACTGTTTTTT	CASNLQGARREKLFF
.	16	TRBJ2-2	.	TRBV2	TGTGCCAGCAGCCCCCCCGGACTGAAGAACACCGGGGAGCTGTTTTTT	CASSPPGLKNTGELFF